This TCR beta chain was retrieved from a study of T cell repertoires in cytomegalovirus infection. Study-level results: Dominating the ex vivo response were TCR beta clonotypes that were CMV-specific and HLA-C-restricted. Summed frequency of public TCR beta families distinguished CMV carriers with the relevant HLA.

Using its own MiXCR run on the reads, TCRdb lists one record per CDR3 protein. The sample lists nearly 650,000 distinct CDR3 sequences; 24% were seen once. V dropped 6 bases and J dropped 5; count of bases not matched to a gene: 10. Germline CDR1 MDHEN, CDR2 SYDVKM. The CDR3 consists of 15 residues. Remarks on this clonotype: The antigen is undetermined.

The chain carries TRBV28 and TRBJ2-7, with 10 bases lining up with TRBD1. Sequencing used CD8+ T cells from PBMCs. The TCR originated in a human donor in good health (CMV status not recorded). Some clones in this sample may be carry-over from other donors' samples. The CDR3 loop reads CASSWDRGREDEQYF. CDR3 sequence (DNA): TGTGCCAGCAGCTGGGACAGGGGAAGAGAAGACGAGCAGTACTTC.